One T cell receptor (beta chain) is described in this entry. V lost 4 bases, J lost 7 bases, and 15 bases lay in between. The CDR3 is 14 residues long. Germline V gene data show CDR1 as SGHRS and CDR2 as YFSETQ. The data were taken from a study of blood T cell repertoires in COVID-19. TCRdb's copy holds only in-frame clones and misses some; the assay was immunoSEQ multiplex PCR. Of about 24,000 clones listed, 70% to 90% are singletons. The chain has TRBV5-1 and TRBJ1-5; possibly TRBD1 for D (5 bases). Sample: peripheral blood. This receptor was obtained from a man in his 70s with acute or convalescent COVID-19. As DNA, the CDR3 is TGCGCCAGCAGCGTGACTGGGGGGATACAGCCCCAGCATTTT. This gives the protein CASSVTGGIQPQHF.